This TCR beta chain was profiled in a study of blood T cell repertoires in COVID-19. Generated by immunoSEQ multiplex PCR, the TCRdb table keeps only in-frame clones and is missing some. The sample consists of around 250,000 clones, over 80% of them appearing once. The study drew participants aged 18 to 89 years from 20 to 30 US areas. Clinical history reported by participants formed the basis on which cohorts were assigned. Germline lookup yields CDR1 LNHDA and CDR2 SQIVND (reference sequence). This CDR3 is 15 amino acids long. V was trimmed by 1 base and J by 0 bases, leaving 9 bases between them. The J gene is TRBJ1-1, the V gene TRBV19, with TRBD1 as a possible D gene (6 bases). The sequencing input was PBMCs or T cells enriched from blood (not recorded which). The TCR originated in a middle-aged woman who had been exposed to COVID-19. CDR3 bases: TGTGCCAGTAGTATAGTGAGGGGGATGAACACTGAAGCTTTCTTT. Translation: CASSIVRGMNTEAFF. Looking up the rest from reference TRBV19 and TRBJ1-1 gives the full variable domain: DGGITQSPKYLFRKEGQNVTLSCEQNLNHDAMYWYRQDPGQGLRLIYYSQIVNDFQKGDIAEGYSVSREKKESFPLTVTSAQKNPTAFYLCASSIVRGMNTEAFFGQGTRLTVV.